This T cell receptor beta chain derives from a study of cytomegalovirus exposure and HLA in healthy donors (dated by TCRdb to the late 2010s). The study in broad terms: According to an earlier analysis of 550 to 750 of the donors, about 179 million T cells yielded 117 million unique TCR beta sequences and approximately 280 Gb of sequence data. The later analysis used no new phenotypic data to find candidate immune exposures, relying instead on TCR beta sequences and their occurrence across donors. Five DR-DQ haplotypes were handled as single units for association and clustering because linkage in the cohort was strong. Typing coverage varied by locus: roughly 629-640 donors for A, B, C, DRB1 and DQB1; 500 to 550 for DQA1; about 570 for DPA1; around 450 for DPB1. The study profiled the T cell repertoires of around 700 subjects by immunosequencing and related them to cytomegalovirus serostatus. The study was designed to test whether signatures of past pathogen exposure could be identified by cataloging public T cell receptors. Every discovery cohort repertoire had been produced on one sequencing platform. Genome-wide SNP genotypes for about three fifths of the 666 donors were used in a later genetic analysis, which treated that subset as a discovery cohort. Both class I and class II loci were covered by HLA typing, at four-digit resolution. Of the 350 to 450 genotyped donors, 81% were placed in the genetic ancestry cluster associated with self-reported Caucasian donors. Around 330 gigabases of sequencing data and around 85 million unique TCR sequences made up an early release that covered around 640 HLA-typed donors. Donor age, sex, ethnicity and CMV serostatus were collected together with the repertoire data. To predict cytomegalovirus infection status, the study combined high-throughput TCR immunosequencing, statistical association of individual TCRs with disease status, and machine learning. An earlier analysis of 587 of the donors used high-throughput TCR beta sequencing to judge whether each TCR beta V gene segment behaved as functional or pseudogenic. In a later analysis, previously published TCR beta repertoires from 666 donors were re-analyzed and high-resolution HLA genotyping was added so that TCR occurrence patterns could be studied. Among 398 genotyped donors of the cohort, an average of around 240,000 unique TCR beta nucleotide sequences was sequenced per donor, of which 15% to 20% were non-productive. A separate validation cohort of roughly 130 different subjects was used in addition to the roughly 720-subject first cohort.

Paper-wide results and their limitations: The presence/absence analyses assumed that sequencing depth was roughly uniform across donors, and that assumption may not be true. In a later analysis, several top co-occurrence clusters were reported to appear linked to parvovirus B19, influenza, CMV and Epstein-Barr virus. When HLA alleles, especially DR and DQ, strongly co-occurred, attributing TCR associations to individual alleles was difficult. In an earlier analysis of 587 of the donors, most TCR beta V segments were observed in productive rearrangements about 90% or about 30% of the time, broadly matching IMGT annotations. Some IMGT-functional V segments, including TRBV6-2 and TRBV6-3, could not be distinguished by the 87-base-pair reads and were therefore excluded. A later analysis associated 15,000 or so TCR beta sequences with specific HLA alleles at a false discovery rate of 0.05. CMV serostatus was the only immune exposure information available for the cohort. Linkage disequilibrium might explain the correlated functional status among segregating V segments, but an unknown experimental factor could not be excluded. Three of the identified cytomegalovirus-associated TCR beta chains were confirmed in vitro to be specific for cytomegalovirus antigens. While some public TCRs were present in many individuals, most TCR sequences turned up only very rarely across donors. According to the authors, the approach could potentially be generalized to other disease states and immunological phenotypes. In a later analysis, TCR association rates were found to vary across HLA loci, with the most associated TCRs seen for DRB1 alleles and the fewest for HLA-C alleles. In a later genetic analysis, a missense DCLRE1C variant was associated with V-gene and J-gene trimming of TCR beta chains, and the association was replicated in an independent cohort. Because HLA typing was missing for some donors at each locus, association tests included only the typed subset. According to a later genetic analysis, donors in an Asian-associated ancestry cluster had fewer N-insertions in productive TCRs than the approximately 630-donor mean. In a later analysis, HLA-associated TCR beta chains showed more clonal expansion and lower generation probabilities than non-associated chains that were equally common. A group of highly shared sequence variants was considered likely to be a technical artifact of the sequencing pipeline. A further reported finding was that TCR beta sequences accurately predicted the HLA-A and HLA-B alleles for most subjects in the first cohort. Only TCR beta chains were sequenced in this cohort, and the absence of alpha or paired-chain data limited detectable features. Seventeen rarely observed V segments, including chromosome 9 orphons, were excluded from the earlier analysis of several hundred of the donors because counts were too low. In both the original and validation cohorts, the classifier was reported to diagnose cytomegalovirus status with high specificity and sensitivity. According to a later analysis, most CMV-associated TCR beta chains appeared to be HLA-restricted, and the HLA associations seemed to be driven largely by CMV exposure. In the study, 150 to 200 TCR beta chains were listed as associated with cytomegalovirus.

Libraries came from the immunoSEQ multiplex PCR assay. For the multiplex PCR, a mixture combining 60 forward primers for TCR Vbeta segments and 13 reverse primers for TCR Jbeta segments was used. Amplification of the CDR3 region of rearranged TCR beta genes was performed with a multiplex PCR assay on genomic DNA. The Illumina HiSeq System was used to sequence the amplified TCR beta libraries as 87-base-pair reads. The authors' analysis ran thus. A later analysis counted about 76 million unique TCR beta chains across the 550 to 700 repertoires, and some 11 million of these chains were shared by at least two donors. Raw reads were error-corrected and collapsed into unique sequences with a nearest-neighbor algorithm that merged closely related sequences to remove PCR and sequencing errors. Alignment of CDR3 sequences to IMGT reference sequences was used to assign V, D and J gene segments. For a sequence to be retained, a match of at least six nucleotides was required to both a V gene segment and a J gene segment. Rearrangements were classified as productive when the CDR3 lacked stop codons and remained in frame with V and J, and all other rearrangements were classified as non-productive. Following IMGT convention, CDR3 was defined as the stretch from the second conserved V-encoded cysteine to the conserved J-encoded phenylalanine. Sequences without an unambiguous match to a single V gene segment were excluded from the earlier analysis of several hundred of the donors. In an earlier analysis of more than 500 of the donors, a V segment was called functional when productive rearrangements were above 56.7%, and segregating when the standard deviation between donors exceeded 5%. A statistical classification framework was built to diagnose cytomegalovirus status from the catalog of TCR beta chain sequences. V and J gene assignment, in a later analysis, came from comparing TCR nucleotide sequences with IMGT/GENE-DB human TR gene sequences. A later analysis assigned CDR3 sequences and most-parsimonious VDJ recombination scenarios with the TCRdist pipeline. A later analysis defined each TCR beta chain by its CDR3 amino acid sequence plus V-gene family, and excluded reads lacking a unique V-gene family. To address suspected cross-contamination and a sequencing artifact, a later analysis removed approximately 600 highly shared, low-generation-probability nucleotide sequences. A later analysis calculated a clonal expansion index for each public chain from normalized within-repertoire ranks of inferred template counts. In a later analysis, generation probabilities were computed using a VDJ recombination model fitted to out-of-frame rearrangements, and the results were checked against IGoR. In a later analysis, hypergeometric tests were used to score TCR-TCR, TCR-HLA and TCR-CMV co-occurrence, with a repertoire-size bias correction applied to TCR pairs. To estimate false discovery rates, a later analysis permuted the HLA or CMV assignments 20 times. In a later analysis, co-occurring TCRs were grouped using DBSCAN, and TCRdist sequence similarity was added for clustering within HLA-allele-positive subsets. Co-occurrence clustering excluded repertoires with fewer than 30,000 or more than 120,000 public chains, plus five with anomalous nucleotide sharing. TCRdb re-hosts the immuneACCESS table, in-frame sequences only. Its copies lack some clones; in the studies checked, an unresolved V gene accounts for under half of them, and the cause for the rest is not known. V, J and clone size were drawn from that table, and D and trimming were deduced from the DNA. The table for this sample lists about 130,000 clones; roughly 81% of them were counted only once. In total, the top ten clones hold roughly 0.99% of the sample.

Concerning this clone itself: There is no known antigen for this receptor. Base qualities are not provided; no much larger clone lies one nucleotide away.

The cohort was made up of under 800 healthy bone marrow donors. Cohort members were all nominally healthy when sampled, although unrecorded immune exposures were likely present. The donor tested CMV seronegative, placing the donor among the 352 seronegative members of the cohort. Every donor gave a peripheral blood sample, and the peripheral blood mononuclear cells from that sample were used for TCR beta sequencing. Genomic DNA extraction from the blood cell samples was performed with the Qiagen DNeasy Blood Extraction Kit. The CDR3 numbers 17 residues from cysteine through phenylalanine. This entry keeps only the CDR3 DNA: 51 bases, framed from base 1.

The clonotype was recovered from a woman in her twenties or thirties in good health and CMV-seronegative. Sequenced material: PBMCs. The V gene is TRBV21-1 and the J gene is TRBJ1-1; the tabulated D call, TRBD1, remains unverified against the DNA. TRBV21-1 is annotated as a pseudogene. The CDR3 reads as follows: CASSPQDRGRENTEAFF. The DNA is as follows: TGTGCCAGCAGCCCACAGGACAGGGGGCGTGAGAACACTGAAGCTTTCTTT.